Presented here are 5 T cell receptor beta chains from one specimen sequenced in a study of cytomegalovirus exposure and HLA in healthy donors. Primers for the PCR totalled 60 Vbeta and 13 Jbeta. Sequencing used immunoSEQ multiplex PCR; TCRdb keeps in-frame clones, though not all of them. Of under 250,000 clones listed, 82% are singletons. The sample consisted of PBMCs. The receptors come from a woman aged 40 to 50 in good health and CMV-seronegative.

This clone was seen a handful of times. The chain uses TRBV5-1 and TRBJ2-5, with 10 bases identical to TRBD1. The CDR3 totals 15 residues. V shed 6 bases, J shed 11 bases, and the junction held 16 bases outside the gene matches. Germline loops: CDR1 SGHRS, CDR2 YFSETQ. CDR3 sequence reads: CASNPSGTGAREQYF. The CDR3 region has the DNA TGCGCCAGCAACCCGTCCGGGACAGGGGCAAGAGAGCAGTACTTC. The variable domain in full, completed from reference TRBV5-1 and TRBJ2-5, reads KAGVTQTPRYLIKTRGQQVTLSCSPISGHRSVSWYQQTPGQGLQFLFEYFSETQRNKGNFPGRFSGRQFSNSRSEMNVSTLELGDSALYLCASNPSGTGAREQYFGPGTRLLVL.

The J gene is TRBJ1-1, the V gene TRBV21-1; whether TRBD1, the table's D call, matches the DNA was not checked. TRBV21-1 is deemed a pseudogene. The CDR3 totals 15 residues. Written as DNA, the CDR3 is TGTGCCAGCAGCAAGGGAAGGACAGTGAACACTGAAGCTTTCTTT. Amino acid sequence: CASSKGRTVNTEAFF.

The chain links TRBV29-1 to TRBJ1-2; D is possibly TRBD1 (5 bases). The CDR3 totals 11 residues. V was trimmed by 4 bases and J by 6 bases, leaving 9 bases between them. CDR1 SQVTM and CDR2 ANQGSEA come from the germline V gene. The CDR3 DNA is TGCAGCGTTGTGGGGACTGATGGCTACACCTTC. Amino acids: CSVVGTDGYTF. The full variable domain, its missing parts supplied by reference TRBV29-1 and TRBJ1-2, is SAVISQKPSRDICQRGTSLTIQCQVDSQVTMMFWYRQQPGQSLTLIATANQGSEATYESGFVIDKFPISRPNLTFSTLTVSNMSPEDSSIYLCSVVGTDGYTFGSGTRLTVV.

Note on this clone: At one boundary the junction diverges from the germline segment, which might be a read error. This specimen includes other DNA sequences encoding the same CDR3. The chain employs TRBV6-5 and TRBJ2-1, with TRBD2 identical over 15 bases. The CDR3 extends over 14 amino acids. In germline, CDR1 is MNHEY, CDR2 SVGAGI. In DNA, the CDR3 is TGTGCTAGCAGACCGCCCGGGACTAGCGGGAGGAAGTTCTTC. It yields the protein CASRPPGTSGRKFF.

This chain links TRBV2 with TRBJ2-2; 7 nucleotides align to TRBD1. The CDR3 sequence is 16 residues long. The trim removed 6 bases at V and 5 bases at J, leaving 12 bases unmatched. The germline gives CDR1 SNHLY, CDR2 FYNNEI. The CDR3 is CASSGTVLLRTGELFF. The CDR3 nucleotides read TGTGCCAGCAGCGGGACAGTTTTGTTAAGGACCGGGGAGCTGTTTTTT.